The present T cell receptor beta chain was sequenced within a study of PD-1 blockade in classical Hodgkin lymphoma. Study-wide results and caveats: Exclusion removed patients who began nivolumab under 1 year after ASCT.

Assay used: immunoSEQ multiplex PCR; TCRdb lists only in-frame clones, some missing. The table shows tens of thousands of clones, with more than 70% occurring only once. With no exception, relapse followed autologous stem cell transplantation in all patients, and brentuximab vedotin exposure varied. The germline gives CDR1 SEHNR, CDR2 FQNEAQ (reference sequence). V was clipped by 1 base and J by 10 bases, with 8 bases between them. The CDR3 contains 13 residues. As to this clone: Its antigen remains unidentified.

The TCR was taken from a human donor with classical Hodgkin lymphoma. This sample comprised peripheral blood mononuclear cells (PBMCs), obtained at baseline. The chain employs TRBV7-9 and TRBJ1-6; no definite D call. This CDR3 is CASSLGRWSPLHF. The CDR3, as DNA: TGTGCCAGCAGCTTAGGAAGATGGTCACCCCTCCACTTT.